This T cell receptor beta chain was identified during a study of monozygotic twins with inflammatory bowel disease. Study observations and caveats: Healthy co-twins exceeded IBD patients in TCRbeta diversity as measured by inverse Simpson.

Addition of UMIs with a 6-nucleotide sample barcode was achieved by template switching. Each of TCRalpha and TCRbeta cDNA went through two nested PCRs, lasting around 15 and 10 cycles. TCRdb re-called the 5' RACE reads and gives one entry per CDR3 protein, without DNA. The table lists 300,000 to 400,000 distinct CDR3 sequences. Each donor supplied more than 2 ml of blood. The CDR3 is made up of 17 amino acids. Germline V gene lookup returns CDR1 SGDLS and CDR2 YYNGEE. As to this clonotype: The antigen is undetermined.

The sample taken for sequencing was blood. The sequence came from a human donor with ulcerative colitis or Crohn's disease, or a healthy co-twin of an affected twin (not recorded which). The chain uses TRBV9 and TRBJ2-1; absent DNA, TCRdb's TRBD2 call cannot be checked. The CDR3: CASSEGLAGGPYNEQFF. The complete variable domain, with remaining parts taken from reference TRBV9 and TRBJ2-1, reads DSGVTQTPKHLITATGQRVTLRCSPRSGDLSVYWYQQSLDQGLQFLIQYYNGEERAKGNILERFSAQQFPDLHSELNLSSLELGDSALYFCASSEGLAGGPYNEQFFGPGTRLTVL.